The 16 T cell receptor beta chains below were found in one sample sequenced in a study of molecular identifiers for immune sequencing clone quantification. One entry per CDR3 protein results from TCRdb running MiXCR on the PCR reads. Among approximately 670,000 distinct CDR3 sequences listed, approximately 20% were seen once. Sequenced input: naive CD8+ T cells from blood, with Jurkat cell RNA spiked in. Subset: FACS-sorted CD8+CD4-CCR7+CD45RA+ naive T cells. These receptors originate from a human donor in good health. Some libraries in this study had Jurkat cell RNA spiked in.

Details on this clonotype: Since a much larger clone is just one base distant, this may be a read error. The chain carries TRBV2 and TRBJ1-6; D unresolved. The CDR3 spans 16 residues. From germline, CDR1 is SNHLY and CDR2 FYNNEI. The CDR3, as DNA: TGTGCCAGCAGTGATCATGTTAGCTCCTATAATGCACCCCTCCACTTT. This translates into CASSDHVSSYNAPLHF.

In its sample, this clonotype was seen a few times. The chain uses TRBV2 and TRBJ2-7; tentatively, D is TRBD1 or TRBD2 (5 bases each). V was cut by 3 bases and J by 0 bases, with 12 bases left in between. The CDR3 has 15 residues. CDR1 SNHLY and CDR2 FYNNEI come from the germline V gene. The CDR3 protein is CASSELGTDSYEQYF. CDR3 DNA sequence: TGTGCCAGCAGTGAGTTAGGGACGGACTCCTACGAGCAGTACTTC.

This clonotype was counted only a few times. The chain is built from TRBV4-3 and TRBJ1-4, with 9 nucleotides matching TRBD1. The CDR3 is 19 residues long. Trimming cost V 2 bases and J 0 bases; bases outside gene matches: 10. Per the germline V gene, CDR1 is LGHNA and CDR2 is YSLEER. The CDR3 loop is CASSQKVMGQGTTNEKLFF. The CDR3 nucleotides read TGCGCCAGCAGCCAAAAAGTAATGGGACAGGGCACAACTAATGAAAAACTGTTTTTT.

This clonotype came up many times. This chain connects TRBV19 to TRBJ2-6; tentative D call: TRBD1 (6 bases). V lost 5 bases and J lost 2, with 10 bases in between. Germline values: CDR1 LNHDA, CDR2 SQIVND (reference sequence). This CDR3 comprises 15 residues. CDR3: CASSGQGPGANVLTF. The CDR3 DNA sequence: TGTGCCAGTAGTGGGCAGGGGCCTGGGGCCAACGTCCTGACTTTC.

The chain uses TRBV6-5 and TRBJ2-7; D perhaps matches TRBD1 (5 bases). The ends were cut back, 8 bases at V and 5 bases at J, with 16 bases in the middle. The CDR3 consists of 13 residues. Germline V gene data show CDR1 as MNHEY and CDR2 as SVGAGI. DNA for the CDR3: TGTGCCAGCGGGGCAGGCGTTAAGCACGAGCAGTACTTC. Its translation: CASGAGVKHEQYF.

V gene TRBV19 combines with J gene TRBJ1-5; D gene unclear. Germline-derived CDR1 and CDR2 are LNHDA and SQIVND (reference sequence). The V and J ends lost 7 bases and 3 bases respectively, with 10 bases between them. CDR3 length: 13 residues. This CDR3 reads CASTGGFNQPQHF. CDR3 bases: TGTGCCAGTACCGGAGGGTTCAATCAGCCCCAGCATTTT.

Concerning this clonotype itself: A much bigger clone sits one base away, suggesting this may be a read error. The chain has TRBV5-1 and TRBJ2-7; 11 nucleotides align to TRBD2. CDR3 size: 14 residues. The germline V gene has CDR1 SGHRS and CDR2 YFSETQ. The junction had 6 bases not matched to a gene; V was cut back by 7 bases and J by 3 bases. CDR3 sequence (DNA): TGCGCCAGCCGACTAGCGGGGAGGGGCTACGAGCAGTACTTC. Residues: CASRLAGRGYEQYF.

The rearrangement uses TRBV28 and TRBJ2-1; 11 positions match TRBD2. Germline CDR1 reads MDHEN; CDR2 reads SYDVKM. The CDR3 consists of 16 residues. The trim removed 6 bases at V and 4 bases at J, leaving 8 bases unmatched. The DNA of the CDR3 is TGTGCCAGCAGCCTGTCGACTAGCGGGACTTACAATGAGCAGTTCTTC. It codes for CASSLSTSGTYNEQFF.

This chain connects TRBV11-2 to TRBJ2-1; 9 nucleotides agree with TRBD1. Trimming removed 5 bases from V and 5 bases from J; junction bases left unmatched: 22. The CDR3 extends over 20 amino acids. Germline-derived CDR1 and CDR2 are SGHAT and FQNNGV. CDR3 amino acids: CASSVYPGQGQIQKDNEQFF. As DNA, the CDR3 is TGTGCCAGCAGCGTCTATCCGGGACAGGGCCAGATCCAAAAGGACAATGAGCAGTTCTTC.

This chain connects TRBV11-2 to TRBJ2-5; 8 bases match TRBD2. Germline CDR1 is SGHAT and CDR2 is FQNNGV. The CDR3 loop spans 16 amino acids. Trimming at V came to 4 bases and at J to 0 bases, leaving 7 bases not matched to a gene. The CDR3 is CASSSYGGGYQETQYF. Here the CDR3 DNA reads TGTGCCAGCAGCTCTTATGGCGGGGGGTACCAAGAGACCCAGTACTTC.

This clonotype was picked up many times. V gene TRBV9 combines with J gene TRBJ1-4, with no clear D. There are 15 residues in the CDR3. CDR1 and CDR2 from the germline V gene are SGDLS and YYNGEE. V was clipped by 0 bases and J by 3 bases, with 9 bases between them. The CDR3 DNA follows: TGTGCCAGCAGCGTAGCTGGGAATTCTAATGAAAAACTGTTTTTT. Encoded protein: CASSVAGNSNEKLFF.

This clonotype occurred a few times. V gene TRBV3-1 combines with J gene TRBJ2-3; 8 bases line up with TRBD1. CDR1 is LGHDT and CDR2 is YNNKEL in the germline V gene (reference sequence). The CDR3 consists of 19 residues. V gave up 6 bases and J gave up 1 base; unmatched junction bases: 18. The CDR3 sequence is CASSLNLRTGWHGTDTQYF. The DNA for the CDR3 is TGTGCCAGCAGTCTAAACCTTCGGACAGGGTGGCATGGCACAGATACGCAGTATTTT.

About this clonotype: An end of the junction does not agree with germline; a read error may underlie this. The gene calls are TRBV28 and TRBJ1-5; TRBD1 is a possible D gene (5 bases). The germline V gene has CDR1 MDHEN and CDR2 SYDVKM. This CDR3 region has 16 residues. CDR3 in DNA: TGTGCCAGCAGTTTTGGCAGGGTAATGGACAATCGGCCCCGGCATTTT. Its translation: CASSFGRVMDNRPRHF.

Details on this clonotype: Likely a read error: the CDR3 ends without its conserved phenylalanine or tryptophan. The rearrangement links TRBV29-1 to TRBJ2-7; unclear D gene. Germline lookup yields CDR1 SQVTM and CDR2 ANQGSEA. The CDR3 covers 12 residues. V shed 1 base and J shed 1 base, with 5 bases lying between them. CDR3 sequence: CSVEGSSYEQYS. The CDR3 DNA sequence: TGCAGCGTTGAAGGGTCTTCCTACGAGCAGTACTCC.

Comments on this clonotype: This may be a read error, as it is one base from a much larger clone. This chain joins TRBV5-1 and TRBJ2-3; TRBD1 aligns across 10 bases. The V gene end was trimmed by 4 bases and the J gene end by 4 bases; junction bases not matched to a gene: 6. Per germline, CDR1 SGHRS and CDR2 YFSETQ. CDR3 length: 15 residues. CDR3 nucleotide sequence: TGCGCCAGCAGCACCGGGACAGGGGTCGCAGATACGCAGTATTTT. Translation gives CASSTGTGVADTQYF. The variable domain in full, completed from reference TRBV5-1 and TRBJ2-3, reads KAGVTQTPRYLIKTRGQQVTLSCSPISGHRSVSWYQQTPGQGLQFLFEYFSETQRNKGNFPGRFSGRQFSNSRSEMNVSTLELGDSALYLCASSTGTGVADTQYFGPGTRLTVL.

This clonotype was counted ten times or more. The V and J genes are TRBV6-1 and TRBJ2-2, with D maybe TRBD1 (5 bases). The CDR3 has 14 residues. CDR1 MNHNS and CDR2 SASEGT come from the germline V gene. Trimming took off 9 bases at V and 0 bases at J, with 11 bases between the two ends. CDR3: CASATGPNTGELFF. The CDR3 DNA reads TGTGCCAGTGCTACAGGCCCGAACACCGGGGAGCTGTTTTTT.